This T cell receptor (beta chain) was obtained from a study of T-cell memory formation after mild COVID-19. From the 5' RACE reads, TCRdb called clonotypes with MiXCR, one entry per CDR3 protein. The data contain tens of thousands of distinct CDR3 sequences, 11% to 15% of them singletons. Looked up from germline, CDR1 is SGHTA and CDR2 is FQGNSA. The trim removed 2 bases at V and 2 bases at J, leaving 16 bases unmatched. CDR3 length equals 19 residues. Sequencing was done on a sample of PBMCs or a T cell subset sorted from them (not recorded which). The gene calls are TRBV7-2 and TRBJ2-3, with TRBD2 identical over 7 bases. This sequence was found in an adult woman who had mild COVID-19 (a few samples of this study predate the infection). Cell type and time point are not known. CDR3 region: CASSLRAGSSWWPTDTQYF. The CDR3, as DNA: TGTGCCAGCAGCTTAAGAGCGGGATCTTCTTGGTGGCCCACAGATACGCAGTATTTT.